The 25 T cell receptor beta chains given below trace back to one sample, sequenced in a study of blood T cell repertoires in COVID-19. TCRdb keeps only in-frame clones here, not all; method: immunoSEQ multiplex PCR. The data contain 150,000 to 190,000 clones, 75% to 90% of them seen just once; the ten biggest clones take up 2.4%. Sequenced sample: peripheral blood. Source of these receptors: a woman in her 70s with acute or convalescent COVID-19.

The rearrangement joins TRBV28 to TRBJ1-4; tentatively, D is TRBD1 (6 bases). Germline CDR1 and CDR2: MDHEN and SYDVKM. This CDR3 has 14 amino acids. The V end lost 8 bases, the J end lost 6 bases, and 16 bases lay between the germline ends. Here the CDR3 DNA reads TGTGCCAGCGAGGCGGGGGGGCTGGATGAAAAACTGTTTTTT. Amino acids: CASEAGGLDEKLFF.

This clone was detected only once. The J gene is TRBJ2-3, the V gene TRBV10-3, with 12 bases matching TRBD2. The CDR3 has 16 residues. V trimming: 10 bases; J trimming: 3 bases; junction bases outside the gene matches: 11. Germline assignment: CDR1 ENHRY and CDR2 SYGVKD. CDR3 DNA: TGTGCCACTAGCGGGGGGGCCGACGTTGGGACAGATACGCAGTATTTT. It translates to CATSGGADVGTDTQYF.

The V call is TRBV3-1 (or the pseudogene TRBV3-2), the J call TRBJ1-1, with D possibly TRBD1 on 6 matching bases. The CDR3 spans 14 residues. V was clipped by 2 bases and J by 11 bases, with 18 bases between them. CDR1 and CDR2 from the germline V gene are LGHDT and YNNKEL (reference sequence). CDR3 loop: CASSQLGGSPQAFF. CDR3 nucleotides: TGTGCCAGCAGCCAACTTGGGGGCAGTCCTCAGGCTTTCTTT.

A remark on this clone: Other nucleotide sequences from this sample produce the same CDR3. The chain uses TRBV29-1 and TRBJ2-3, with a weak D call TRBD2 (6 bases). The CDR3 runs 13 residues. V lost 3 bases to trimming and J lost 6 bases, with 13 bases between them. The V gene's germline CDR1 is SQVTM and CDR2 ANQGSEA. Here the CDR3 reads CSVERGGSDTQYF. CDR3 sequence (DNA): TGCAGCGTTGAGCGTGGGGGGTCGGATACGCAGTATTTT.

This clone was detected only once. The CDR3 spells CASSPGTGPLYGYTF. Here the CDR3 DNA reads TGTGCCAGCTCACCCGGGACAGGACCTCTATATGGCTACACCTTC. The chain combines TRBV18 with TRBJ1-2, with TRBD1 matching over 8 bases. This CDR3 is built from 15 residues. Looked up from germline, CDR1 is KGHSH and CDR2 is LQKENI. The ends lost 3 bases at V and 5 bases at J; junction bases unmatched: 8.

The rearrangement joins TRBV25-1 to TRBJ2-2, with TRBD2 matching over 7 bases. This CDR3 is 14 amino acids long. Trimming removed 5 bases from V and 7 bases from J; junction bases left unmatched: 7. In germline, CDR1 is MGHDK, CDR2 SYGVNS. DNA of the CDR3: TGTGCCAGCAGTCTTAGCGGGTTGAACGGGGAGCTGTTTTTT. Residues: CASSLSGLNGELFF.

The J gene is TRBJ1-3, the V gene TRBV7-9; 8 bases map to TRBD1. The germline V gene encodes CDR1 SEHNR and CDR2 FQNEAQ (reference sequence). The junction had 5 bases not matched to a gene; V was cut back by 6 bases and J by 4 bases. The CDR3 is 14 residues long. DNA for the CDR3: TGTGCCAGCAGGAGTACAGGGGGAGGAAACACCATATATTTT. It yields the protein CASRSTGGGNTIYF.

This clone was picked up a small number of times. The chain employs TRBV4-2 and TRBJ2-2, with D maybe TRBD1 (6 bases). Per the germline V gene, CDR1 is LGHNA and CDR2 is YNFKEQ. This CDR3 has 14 amino acids. V shed 4 bases and J shed 6 bases, with 12 bases lying between them. In DNA form, the CDR3 reads TGTGCCAGCAGCCCCTCTGAGGGGGCCGGGGAGCTGTTTTTT. Translation: CASSPSEGAGELFF.

This clone was counted between two and nine times. The J gene is TRBJ1-6, the V gene TRBV21-1; the table's D call of TRBD1 was not tested on the DNA. TRBV21-1 is designated a pseudogene. This CDR3 is 17 amino acids long. CDR3 nucleotides: TGTGCCAGCAGCAAACGGGGACAGGGCCAGAAAAATTCACCCCTCCACTTT. Translated: CASSKRGQGQKNSPLHF.

V and J are TRBV19 and TRBJ2-3, with 10 bases fitting TRBD2. The ends lost 5 bases at V and 2 bases at J; junction bases unmatched: 13. The CDR3 extends over 18 amino acids. Germline-derived CDR1 and CDR2 are LNHDA and SQIVND (reference sequence). The CDR3 is CASSPPPPLAGVTDTQYF. As DNA, the CDR3 is TGTGCCAGTAGTCCTCCTCCGCCTCTAGCGGGGGTCACAGATACGCAGTATTTT. Complete variable domain (other parts from reference TRBV19 and TRBJ2-3): DGGITQSPKYLFRKEGQNVTLSCEQNLNHDAMYWYRQDPGQGLRLIYYSQIVNDFQKGDIAEGYSVSREKKESFPLTVTSAQKNPTAFYLCASSPPPPLAGVTDTQYFGPGTRLTVL.

V usage is TRBV7-8 and J usage is TRBJ1-5, with D perhaps TRBD1 (5 bases). CDR3 length: 14 residues. The V end was cut by 6 bases, the J end by 3 bases, with 12 bases between. Per the germline V gene, CDR1 is SGHVS and CDR2 is FQNEAQ. The CDR3 DNA follows: TGTGCCAGCAGTCAAGACAGCATCAATCAGCCCCAGCATTTT. Protein sequence: CASSQDSINQPQHF.

The chain is built from TRBV5-8 and TRBJ1-2; maybe TRBD1 (6 bases). The CDR3 is 13 residues long. The V gene lost 3 bases and the J gene lost 2 bases, with 8 bases spanning the gap. The germline V gene has CDR1 SGHTS and CDR2 YDEGEE. The CDR3 DNA sequence: TGTGCCAGCAGCTGGACAGAAAACTATGGCTACACCTTC. Its protein is CASSWTENYGYTF.

This clone has only a few counts. This chain joins TRBV18 and TRBJ2-5, with 9 bases fitting TRBD1. V was pared by 5 bases and J by 6 bases, with 7 bases of the junction left unmatched. The germline gives CDR1 KGHSH, CDR2 LQKENI. The CDR3 is made up of 14 amino acids. CDR3 nucleotide sequence: TGTGCCAGCTCAGAAACAGGGGGCCCTAAGACCCAGTACTTC. Translating it yields CASSETGGPKTQYF.

The V gene is TRBV6-5, the J gene TRBJ2-1; 9 positions match TRBD1. CDR1 and CDR2 (germline): MNHEY, SVGAGI. The CDR3 is made up of 12 amino acids. The trim removed 11 bases at V and 15 bases at J, leaving 14 bases unmatched. The CDR3 bases are TGTGCCGCCTTCGGAAGTGGACAGGGGTGGTTCTTC. The encoded protein is CAAFGSGQGWFF.

The chain couples TRBV30 to TRBJ2-3; TRBD2 agrees at 9 bases. Trimming cost V 0 bases and J 4 bases; bases outside gene matches: 5. The CDR3 has 15 amino acids. Germline values: CDR1 GTSNPN, CDR2 SVGIG (reference sequence). In nucleotides, the CDR3 is TGTGCCTGGAGTGTCGGGCGGGGGGGTTCAGATACGCAGTATTTT. It yields the protein CAWSVGRGGSDTQYF.

For the CDR3, the DNA is TGTGCCAGCAGTTTAGTAGCGGGGGGCGCCTACGAGCAGTACGTC. Protein product: CASSLVAGGAYEQYV. The rearrangement joins TRBV28 to TRBJ2-7; 10 nucleotides line up with TRBD2. V trimming: 2 bases; J trimming: 2 bases; junction bases outside the gene matches: 3. CDR1 MDHEN and CDR2 SYDVKM come from the germline V gene. This CDR3 spans 15 amino acids.

The chain uses TRBV18 and TRBJ2-7; D might be TRBD1 (6 bases). The CDR3 is made up of 13 amino acids. The V end was cut by 3 bases, the J end by 2 bases, with 8 bases between. Germline CDR1 reads KGHSH; CDR2 reads LQKENI. The CDR3 sequence is CASSPSGAYEQYV. DNA for the CDR3: TGTGCCAGCTCACCCTCAGGGGCCTACGAGCAGTACGTC.

This rearrangement joins TRBV7-9 to TRBJ1-2; D perhaps matches TRBD1 (6 bases). Germline CDR1 reads SEHNR; CDR2 reads FQNEAQ (reference sequence). V dropped 4 bases and J dropped 7 bases, with 16 bases sitting between them. The CDR3 consists of 14 residues. The CDR3 here is CASSSLQGGSGYTF. The CDR3 DNA is TGTGCCAGCAGCTCCTTACAGGGCGGCAGTGGCTACACCTTC.

This clone has a single count. The chain uses TRBV28 and TRBJ1-2; TRBD1 aligns across 9 bases. V shed 5 bases, J shed 5 bases, and the junction held 12 bases outside the gene matches. This CDR3 is 16 amino acids long. Germline lookup yields CDR1 MDHEN and CDR2 SYDVKM. CDR3 DNA: TGTGCCAGCAGTACAACACAACAGGGGGCTGGGTATGGCTACACCTTC. Protein product: CASSTTQQGAGYGYTF.

This clone was detected only once. The genes are TRBV6-5 and TRBJ2-3; 11 bases map to TRBD2. The V segment lost 4 bases and the J segment 3 bases; nucleotides outside the gene matches: 6. CDR3 size: 16 residues. The germline V gene has CDR1 MNHEY and CDR2 SVGAGI. The CDR3 loop is CASSFTSGGGTDTQYF. CDR3 DNA: TGTGCCAGCAGTTTCACTAGCGGGGGAGGTACAGATACGCAGTATTTT.

This clone appeared a few times. The chain links TRBV4-1 to TRBJ2-2; no firm D call. The CDR3 is 14 amino acids. Trimming shortened V by 0 bases and J by 6 bases, and 8 bases separated the two germline ends. From germline, CDR1 is MGHRA and CDR2 YSYEKL. This CDR3 is CASSQDTSSGELFF. In nucleotides, the CDR3 is TGCGCCAGCAGCCAAGATACAAGTTCCGGGGAGCTGTTTTTT.

A note on this clone: One end of the junction varies from germline; a read error may be responsible. The chain combines TRBV3-1 (or the pseudogene TRBV3-2) with TRBJ1-3; weak D call: TRBD1 (5 bases). Looked up from germline, CDR1 is LGHDT and CDR2 is YNNKEL (reference sequence). The CDR3 runs 14 residues. The CDR3 sequence: CASNQRGSGNTIYF. CDR3 nucleotide sequence: TGTGCCAGCAACCAAAGGGGCTCTGGAAACACCATATATTTT.

The gene calls are TRBV29-1 and TRBJ1-1; 7 nucleotides match TRBD1. Germline lookup yields CDR1 SQVTM and CDR2 ANQGSEA. CDR3 length: 14 amino acids. Trimming at V came to 6 bases and at J to 5 bases, leaving 12 bases not matched to a gene. The CDR3 loop reads CSVAGRGARTEAFF. The CDR3 DNA is TGCAGCGTCGCCGGCAGGGGGGCGAGAACTGAAGCTTTCTTT.

The genes are TRBV7-8 and TRBJ2-7; D is undetermined. The CDR3 runs to 13 residues. Germline V CDR1 and CDR2: SGHVS, FQNEAQ. V was shortened by 2 bases and J by 6 bases, with 11 bases between the two germline ends. CDR3 sequence: CASSLMAPIEQYV. DNA of the CDR3: TGTGCCAGCAGCTTAATGGCTCCCATCGAGCAGTACGTC.

The rearrangement joins TRBV7-9 to TRBJ2-4; D is perhaps TRBD1 (6 bases). This CDR3 region has 14 residues. Germline-derived CDR1 and CDR2 are SEHNR and FQNEAQ (reference sequence). V lost 1 base and J lost 10, with 14 bases in between. The CDR3 reads CASSLENRAQIQYF. In DNA form, the CDR3 reads TGTGCCAGCAGCTTAGAGAACAGGGCTCAGATTCAGTACTTC.